This TCR beta chain originates from a study of regulatory T cells in long-lasting Graves disease. Study outcomes and limitations: Thyroid tissue was not studied; only peripheral blood was.

Specified time point: newly diagnosed GD, antithyroid drugs for less than 3 months. Extracted PBMC RNA gave rise to the TCR library. All patients originated from an endocrinology department located in Xi'an, China. A word on this clonotype: Its target is unknown.

V was pared by 0 bases and J by 4 bases, with 7 bases between. Looked up from germline, CDR1 is MGHRA and CDR2 is YSYEKL. CDR3 length: 15 amino acids. Through Arm-PCR of CDR3 regions and iRepertoire HTBI primers, TCR beta libraries were built. In TCRdb, the multiplex PCR reads were re-called with MiXCR into one record per CDR3 protein. The data contain hundreds of thousands of distinct CDR3 sequences, over 15% of them singletons. Separately, the same data were catalogued under a study of T cells in Graves' hyperthyroidism and ophthalmopathy. Per that paper: Diagnostic assessment was based on clinical symptoms, serum thyroxine and TRAb, thyroid ultrasound and orbital computed tomography.

The genes are TRBV4-1 and TRBJ2-6; tentatively, D is TRBD2 (6 bases). This clonotype was obtained from a man aged 35 to 55 with Graves disease. Material: peripheral blood mononuclear cells (PBMCs), obtained at new diagnosis, from a patient treated with antithyroid drugs. The CDR3 nucleotides are TGCGCCAGCAGCCAAGATGGGGGGGGGGCCAACGTCCTGACTTTC. This gives the protein CASSQDGGGANVLTF.